These T cell receptor beta chains were read from a single sample in a study of blood T cell repertoires in COVID-19. TCRdb's table, derived via immunoSEQ multiplex PCR, lists solely in-frame clones and lacks some. Of a few hundred thousand clones in the sample, approximately 78% are singletons; the top ten hold approximately 5%. Sequencing was done on a sample of peripheral blood. These receptors all come from a woman aged 65 to 85 with COVID-19, enrolled during active disease. Each CDR3 is given without its conserved first and last residue.

j_call | v_call | cdr3_aa
TRBJ2-7 | TRBV4-3 | ASSLTLTGGYEQY
TRBJ2-7 | TRBV27 | ASRPQFAEQY
TRBJ2-3 | TRBV24-1 | ATSLAGGPDTQY
TRBJ2-1 | TRBV24-1 | ATSVLAGAEQF
TRBJ1-2 | TRBV7-2 | ASSLDGGRSGGYT
TRBJ1-1 | TRBV4-3 | ASSQSSSGTEAF
TRBJ1-6 | TRBV21-1 | ASSKTSWDSSYNSPLH
TRBJ2-7 | TRBV2 | ASSEYYEQY
TRBJ1-6 | TRBV28 | ASSGQTSSYNSPLH
TRBJ2-1 | TRBV5-1 | ASSLGPGQGRSAYNEQF
TRBJ2-7 | TRBV9 | ASSVRDRAYEQY
TRBJ2-3 | TRBV6-2/TRBV6-3 | ASSYYTDTQY
TRBJ2-5 | TRBV7-7 | ASSLDRETQY
TRBJ1-5 | TRBV15 | ATSRDREGGEDQPQH
TRBJ1-1 | TRBV18 | ASSPTGSSGDTEAF
TRBJ2-7 | TRBV7-2 | ASSPSSGTSSYEQY